This T cell receptor (beta chain) is drawn from a study of blood T cell repertoires in COVID-19 (dated by TCRdb to the early 2020s). Regarding the research as a whole: Collaborator samples came from the United States, Italy and Spain and covered acute and convalescent phases of COVID-19. The material from the prospective study consisted of cDNA or gDNA derived from T cells, B-cell-depleted T cells, or PBMCs. Deeply sampled blood TCRbeta repertoires from subjects exposed to, actively infected with, or recovered from COVID-19 were included in the dataset. The repertoires were made available in a free public database intended to serve as a resource for research on the immune response to SARS-CoV-2. Samples came from the ongoing ImmuneRACE study (first 160 participants) plus 1,254 subjects from 6 global collaborators. Nearly every sample came with metadata listing a de-identified subject ID, COVID-19 status, age in years and sex. Where available, HLA class I and class II types were taken from metadata supplied by the sample provider and were not determined by assay-based typing.

Whole blood was collected in K2EDTA tubes by collaborating institutions according to the institutions' own protocols. For TCRbeta analysis, collaborators shipped samples as frozen whole blood, isolated PBMCs, or DNA extracted from either of those sample types. The immunoSEQ Assay, a bias-controlled multiplex PCR, was used to amplify TCRbeta CDR3 regions from genomic DNA. The source study handled its data this way. The number of nucleated cells in each sample was estimated from the amplification of reference gene primers within the assay. Sequence reads were collapsed and filtered to measure the absolute abundance of every unique TCRbeta CDR3 rearrangement. Productive Simpson clonality was computed per sample as the square root of Simpson's diversity index over productive rearrangements. The immuneACCESS repertoire file appears here via TCRdb, limited to in-frame rearrangements. These files lack a portion of the clones; in checked studies, under half of the deficit traces to unresolved V genes, and the cause of the others is not known. Clone size and the V and J calls come from that table; the DNA yielded D and trimming. This sample gives 400,000 to 450,000 clones in total; 80% to 90% of them show up just once. In total, the top ten clones hold over 1.1% of the sample.

As regards this clone: What antigen it recognizes has not been identified. The input lacks base qualities; no much larger clone sits a single base away.

Broader findings and caveats from the paper: How much clinical and demographic metadata was included differed by source and by participant, and the metadata was provided uncurated.

Taken from cysteine to phenylalanine, the CDR3 has 13 residues. The DNA shown is the 39-base CDR3, in frame from base 1. V is cut by 3 bases and J by 0 bases, and the space between the germline ends is 5 bases. This sequence was found in a woman younger than 45 with active or convalescent COVID-19. The sequencing input was peripheral blood. The rearranged segments are TRBV12-3 or TRBV12-4 and TRBJ1-1, with no D gene named confidently. The CDR3 corresponds to CASSFQMNTEAFF. The sequenced DNA is TGTGCCAGCAGTTTCCAAATGAACACTGAAGCTTTCTTT.